The 23 T cell receptor beta chains below were found in one sample sequenced in a study of Ad26.COV2.S vaccination and SARS-CoV-2 variants. The repertoire was sequenced with immunoSEQ multiplex PCR; TCRdb's copy has only in-frame clones and lacks some. The sample has 120,000 to 150,000 clones; 86% are singletons. The source material was peripheral blood, sampled after recovery from COVID-19. The receptor set was obtained from a human donor who had recovered from COVID-19.

The chain combines TRBV5-4 with TRBJ1-6; no clear D gene. This CDR3 is built from 20 residues. Trimming shortened V by 3 bases and J by 1 base, and 23 bases separated the two germline ends. Germline CDR1 SGHNT, CDR2 YYREEE (reference sequence). CDR3 amino acids: CASSSKGRGEGISYNSPLHF. CDR3 in DNA: TGTGCCAGCAGCTCCAAAGGTCGGGGAGAGGGTATATCCTATAATTCACCCCTCCACTTT. The whole variable domain, remainder taken from reference TRBV5-4 and TRBJ1-6, is ETGVTQSPTHLIKTRGQQVTLRCSSQSGHNTVSWYQQALGQGPQFIFQYYREEENGRGNFPPRFSGLQFPNYSSELNVNALELDDSALYLCASSSKGRGEGISYNSPLHFGNGTRLTVT.

The rearrangement joins TRBV6-5 to TRBJ2-3; the D gene is possibly TRBD2 (6 bases). Looked up from germline, CDR1 is MNHEY and CDR2 is SVGAGI. The CDR3 loop spans 15 amino acids. Trimming removed 11 bases from V and 1 base from J, with 19 bases in between. CDR3 sequence: CASTGWRDGTDTQYF. As DNA, the CDR3 is TGTGCCTCTACCGGGTGGAGGGACGGCACAGATACGCAGTATTTT.

The count of this clone is one. This chain links TRBV20-1 with TRBJ1-6; D ambiguous. V was cut by 5 bases and J by 11 bases, with 7 bases left in between. The CDR3 is 10 amino acids. Looked up from germline, CDR1 is DFQATT and CDR2 is SNEGSKA (reference sequence). CDR3 residues: CSARSPPLHF. The CDR3 nucleotides are TGCAGTGCTCGATCCCCACCCCTCCACTTT.

V is TRBV6-5 and J is TRBJ1-2; 11 nucleotides align to TRBD1. V lost 6 bases to trimming and J lost 4 bases; unmatched junction nucleotides: 4. This CDR3 region has 14 residues. In germline, CDR1 is MNHEY, CDR2 SVGAGI. CDR3: CASSSGTGGYGYTF. The CDR3 nucleotides read TGTGCCAGCAGCTCCGGGACAGGGGGCTATGGCTACACCTTC.

This clone has just a few counts. The rearrangement links TRBV7-2 to TRBJ2-2; TRBD2 might be the D (5 bases). The length of the CDR3 is 13 residues. Deletions cut 5 bases from V and 6 bases from J, with 10 bases between. The germline gives CDR1 SGHTA, CDR2 FQGNSA. This CDR3 is CASSIPGSGELFF. The CDR3 DNA reads as TGTGCCAGCAGCATACCGGGGTCCGGGGAGCTGTTTTTT.

V is TRBV18 and J is TRBJ1-2; D unresolved. V was cut by 6 bases and J by 8 bases, with 10 bases left in between. Germline V lookup: CDR1 KGHSH, CDR2 LQKENI. There are 11 residues in the CDR3. The CDR3 DNA sequence: TGTGCCAGCTCCCCGGATAAGGGCTACACCTTC. This gives the protein CASSPDKGYTF.

Points on this clone: The sample carries other DNA sequences with the same CDR3. This chain links TRBV12-3 or TRBV12-4 with TRBJ2-7; D remains unclear. The length of the CDR3 is 11 residues. The V gene lost 5 bases and the J gene lost 0 bases, with 2 bases spanning the gap. This CDR3 reads CASSASYEQYF. CDR3 DNA: TGTGCCAGCAGTGCCTCCTACGAGCAGTACTTC.

This clone was detected only a few times. The chain carries TRBV4-1 and TRBJ2-1; TRBD2 matches at 12 bases. Germline V gives CDR1 MGHRA, CDR2 YSYEKL. The CDR3 is 14 residues long. After removal of 4 bases from V and 7 bases from J, the junction contained 2 bases not matched to a gene. CDR3 nucleotides: TGCGCCAGCAGCCCTGGACTAGCGGGGAATGAGCAGTTCTTC. Its protein is CASSPGLAGNEQFF.

CDR3 residues: CASSPTLDRRNGYTF. CDR3 in DNA: TGTGCCAGCAGTCCGACTCTGGACAGACGCAATGGCTACACCTTC. This chain joins TRBV27 and TRBJ1-2, with a tentative D call TRBD1 (6 bases). Germline V gene lookup returns CDR1 MNHEY and CDR2 SMNVEV (reference sequence). The CDR3 length is 15 residues. V was pared by 5 bases and J by 6 bases, with 19 bases between.

This clone was observed a few times. This sequence joins TRBV7-9 and TRBJ2-1; D gene unclear. Germline assignment: CDR1 SEHNR and CDR2 FQNEAQ (reference sequence). Trimming removed 2 bases from V and 5 bases from J, with 10 bases in between. The CDR3 is 14 amino acids. CDR3 DNA sequence: TGTGCCAGCAGCTTATTGGGTAGGGACAATGAGCAGTTCTTC. This codes for CASSLLGRDNEQFF.

This chain joins TRBV28 and TRBJ1-1; TRBD1 matches 7 bases. CDR1 is MDHEN and CDR2 is SYDVKM in the germline V gene. The J segment lost 2 bases and the V segment lost 5 bases, leaving 11 bases of the junction unmatched. This CDR3 spans 16 amino acids. The CDR3 loop is CASSTPLRGHNTEAFF. CDR3 coding DNA: TGTGCCAGCAGTACTCCGCTGAGGGGGCATAACACTGAAGCTTTCTTT.

The chain uses TRBV27 and TRBJ2-7; possible D gene TRBD1, 7 bases. The germline V gene encodes CDR1 MNHEY and CDR2 SMNVEV (reference sequence). The CDR3 spans 15 residues. Trimming took off 8 bases at V and 3 bases at J, with 20 bases between the two ends. This CDR3 is CASSLQGGGYYEQYF. The CDR3 region has the DNA TGTGCCAGCTCCCTGCAGGGGGGCGGGTACTACGAGCAGTACTTC.

This chain links TRBV7-9 with TRBJ2-7, with D possibly matching TRBD1 (6 bases). V shed 5 bases and J shed 8 bases, with 19 bases lying between them. Germline assignment: CDR1 SEHNR and CDR2 FQNEAQ (reference sequence). This CDR3 has 14 amino acids. In nucleotides, the CDR3 is TGTGCCAGCAGCCTAGGACAGAAACAAGGCCAGCAGTACTTC. Translation: CASSLGQKQGQQYF. Full variable domain (rest looked up from reference TRBV7-9 and TRBJ2-7): DTGVSQNPRHKITKRGQNVTFRCDPISEHNRLYWYRQTLGQGPEFLTYFQNEAQLEKSRLLSDRFSAERPKGSFSTLEIQRTEQGDSAMYLCASSLGQKQGQQYFGPGTRLTVT.

The chain couples TRBV11-3 to TRBJ2-1; 9 nucleotides match TRBD2. Germline V gene sequence: CDR1 SGHNT, CDR2 YENEEA. The CDR3 sequence is 12 residues long. Trimming took 3 bases from V and 9 from J; bases not matched to a gene: 0. The CDR3 here is CASSFSGGEQFF. Written as DNA, the CDR3 is TGTGCCAGCAGCTTTAGCGGGGGTGAGCAGTTCTTC.

V is TRBV2 and J is TRBJ1-6; TRBD1 aligns across 8 bases. V trimming: 6 bases; J trimming: 0 bases; junction bases outside the gene matches: 1. The CDR3 is 15 amino acids. The germline CDR1 and CDR2 sequences are SNHLY and FYNNEI. CDR3 in amino acids: CASRTGDSYNSPLHF. The CDR3 coding sequence is TGTGCCAGCAGGACAGGGGACTCCTATAATTCACCCCTCCACTTT.

J is TRBJ1-5 and V is TRBV28; no reliable D call. The CDR3 has 14 residues. Germline values: CDR1 MDHEN, CDR2 SYDVKM. The V and J ends lost 3 bases and 4 bases respectively, with 10 bases between them. The CDR3 DNA follows: TGTGCCAGCAGTTTGGCGTATGGGAATCAGCCCCAGCATTTT. It translates to CASSLAYGNQPQHF.

This rearrangement joins TRBV5-1 to TRBJ2-1; TRBD2 matches at 13 bases. The CDR3 totals 19 residues. V gave up 2 bases and J gave up 0 bases; unmatched junction bases: 8. Germline-derived CDR1 and CDR2 are SGHRS and YFSETQ. The CDR3 DNA follows: TGCGCCAGCAGCTTACTAGCGGGGGGGCTTCCGAGCTCCTACAATGAGCAGTTCTTC. Translation: CASSLLAGGLPSSYNEQFF.

The chain is built from TRBV28 and TRBJ1-1; D ambiguous. CDR3 length equals 12 residues. CDR1 and CDR2 from the germline V gene are MDHEN and SYDVKM. The V end was cut by 3 bases, the J end by 7 bases, with 9 bases between. The CDR3 DNA follows: TGTGCCAGCAGTTTTTCCGGTAATGAAGCTTTCTTT. Protein: CASSFSGNEAFF.

In regard to this clone: The junction departs from germline at one end; a sequencing error may be responsible. The gene calls are TRBV6-5 and TRBJ2-1, with 8 bases that match TRBD2. Germline-derived CDR1 and CDR2 are MNHEY and SVGAGI. The CDR3 contains 14 residues. The DNA for the CDR3 is TGTGCCAGCAGCCCGGGGGGGGCCTACAGTGAGCAGTTCTTC. It is translated as CASSPGGAYSEQFF.

The chain couples TRBV10-3 to TRBJ1-6; 7 nucleotides match TRBD1. Germline-derived CDR1 and CDR2 are ENHRY and SYGVKD. The CDR3 sequence is 15 residues long. J gave up 9 bases and V 2 bases, and 7 bases lay outside the gene matches. The CDR3 spells CAISEPGGGSSPLHF. The CDR3 nucleotides read TGTGCCATCAGTGAGCCGGGAGGGGGCTCTTCACCCCTCCACTTT.

This sequence joins TRBV4-1 and TRBJ1-4; D possibly corresponds to TRBD1 (6 bases). The CDR3 has 15 amino acids. Per germline, CDR1 MGHRA and CDR2 YSYEKL. The ends were cut back, 6 bases at V and 0 bases at J, with 11 bases in the middle. CDR3: CASSWTVATNEKLFF. The CDR3 DNA follows: TGCGCCAGCAGTTGGACAGTCGCAACTAATGAAAAACTGTTTTTT.

The CDR3 DNA sequence: TGCGCCAGCAGCTCCGGGACCCGACTAGCGGGCGACTACAATGAGCAGTTCTTC. Its translation: CASSSGTRLAGDYNEQFF. The chain recombines TRBV5-1 with TRBJ2-1; 10 bases agree with TRBD2. J gave up 3 bases and V 3 bases, and 12 bases lay outside the gene matches. Looked up from germline, CDR1 is SGHRS and CDR2 is YFSETQ. CDR3 length: 18 amino acids.

The rearrangement links TRBV10-1 to TRBJ2-3, with 7 bases that match TRBD2. Germline trimming cut 0 bases from V and 2 bases from J; bases unmatched to any gene: 2. Germline assignment: CDR1 WNHNN and CDR2 SYGVQD (reference sequence). The CDR3 loop spans 15 amino acids. CDR3 coding DNA: TGCGCCAGCAGTGAGTCTCAGCGGGACACAGATACGCAGTATTTT. Its translation: CASSESQRDTDTQYF.